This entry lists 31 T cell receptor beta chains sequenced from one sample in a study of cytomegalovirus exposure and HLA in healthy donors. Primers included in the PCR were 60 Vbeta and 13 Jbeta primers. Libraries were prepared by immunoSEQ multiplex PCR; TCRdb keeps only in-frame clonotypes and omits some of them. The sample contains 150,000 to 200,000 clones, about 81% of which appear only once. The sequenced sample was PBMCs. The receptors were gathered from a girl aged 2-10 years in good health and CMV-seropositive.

The CDR3 DNA is TGTGCCAGCTCCTATCTGGGGAGGGCGGCTTTCTTT. It is translated as CASSYLGRAAFF. V and J are TRBV28 and TRBJ1-1; the D is unclear. Germline CDR1 is MDHEN and CDR2 is SYDVKM. The length of the CDR3 is 12 residues. V was pared by 8 bases and J by 11 bases, with 18 bases between.

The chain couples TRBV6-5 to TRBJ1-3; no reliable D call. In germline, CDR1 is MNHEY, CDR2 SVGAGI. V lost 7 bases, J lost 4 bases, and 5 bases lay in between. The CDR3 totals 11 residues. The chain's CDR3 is CASTEGNTIYF. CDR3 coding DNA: TGTGCCAGCACTGAGGGAAACACCATATATTTT.

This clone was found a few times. CDR3 sequence: CASSSPGQLRGRTGELFF. The CDR3 DNA reads as TGTGCCAGCAGCTCCCCCGGACAGCTAAGGGGGCGCACCGGGGAGCTGTTTTTT. This chain uses TRBV7-9 with TRBJ2-2; 7 nucleotides match TRBD1. V gave up 4 bases and J gave up 4 bases; unmatched junction bases: 15. Looked up from germline, CDR1 is SEHNR and CDR2 is FQNEAQ (reference sequence). This CDR3 contains 18 residues. The full variable domain, rest sourced from reference TRBV7-9 and TRBJ2-2, is DTGVSQNPRHKITKRGQNVTFRCDPISEHNRLYWYRQTLGQGPEFLTYFQNEAQLEKSRLLSDRFSAERPKGSFSTLEIQRTEQGDSAMYLCASSSPGQLRGRTGELFFGEGSRLTVL.

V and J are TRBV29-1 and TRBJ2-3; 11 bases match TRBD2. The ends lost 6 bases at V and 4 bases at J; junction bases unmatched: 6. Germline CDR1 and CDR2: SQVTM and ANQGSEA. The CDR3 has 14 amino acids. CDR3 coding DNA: TGCAGCGTAACACTAGCGGGAGTGGCAGATACGCAGTATTTT. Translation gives CSVTLAGVADTQYF.

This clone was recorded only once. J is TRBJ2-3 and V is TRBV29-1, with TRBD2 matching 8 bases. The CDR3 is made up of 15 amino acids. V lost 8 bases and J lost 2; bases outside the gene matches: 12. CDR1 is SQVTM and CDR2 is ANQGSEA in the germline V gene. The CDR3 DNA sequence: TGCAGCCCCCGATTGGTAGCGGGGCACACAGATACGCAGTATTTT. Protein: CSPRLVAGHTDTQYF.

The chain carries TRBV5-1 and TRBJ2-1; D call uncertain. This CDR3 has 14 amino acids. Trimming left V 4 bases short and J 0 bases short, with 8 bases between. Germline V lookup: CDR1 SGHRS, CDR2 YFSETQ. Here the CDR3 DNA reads TGCGCCAGCAGCCTCTTTAGCTCCTACAATGAGCAGTTCTTC. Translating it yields CASSLFSSYNEQFF. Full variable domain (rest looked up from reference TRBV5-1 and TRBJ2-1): KAGVTQTPRYLIKTRGQQVTLSCSPISGHRSVSWYQQTPGQGLQFLFEYFSETQRNKGNFPGRFSGRQFSNSRSEMNVSTLELGDSALYLCASSLFSSYNEQFFGPGTRLTVL.

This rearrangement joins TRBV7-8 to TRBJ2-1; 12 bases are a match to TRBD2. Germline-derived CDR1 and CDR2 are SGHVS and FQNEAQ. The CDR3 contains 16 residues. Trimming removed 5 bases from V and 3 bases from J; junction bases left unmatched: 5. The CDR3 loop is CASSLGTSGFYNEQFF. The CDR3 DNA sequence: TGTGCCAGCAGCCTCGGGACTAGCGGGTTCTACAATGAGCAGTTCTTC. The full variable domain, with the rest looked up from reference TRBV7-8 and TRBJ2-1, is GAGVSQSPRYKVAKRGQDVALRCDPISGHVSLFWYQQALGQGPEFLTYFQNEAQLDKSGLPSDRFFAERPEGSVSTLKIQRTQQEDSAVYLCASSLGTSGFYNEQFFGPGTRLTVL.

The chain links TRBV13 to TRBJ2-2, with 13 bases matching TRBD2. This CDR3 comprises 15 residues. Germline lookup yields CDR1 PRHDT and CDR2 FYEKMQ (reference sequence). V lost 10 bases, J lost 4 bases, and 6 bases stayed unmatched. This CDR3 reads CANRLAGGPTGELFF. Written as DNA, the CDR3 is TGTGCCAACCGACTAGCGGGAGGTCCCACCGGGGAGCTGTTTTTT.

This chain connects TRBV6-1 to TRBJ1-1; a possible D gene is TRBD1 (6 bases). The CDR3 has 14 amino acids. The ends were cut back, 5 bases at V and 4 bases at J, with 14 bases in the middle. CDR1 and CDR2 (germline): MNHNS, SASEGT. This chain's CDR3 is CASSRDRLSTEAFF. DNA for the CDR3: TGTGCCAGCAGTCGTGACAGGCTGAGCACTGAAGCTTTCTTT.

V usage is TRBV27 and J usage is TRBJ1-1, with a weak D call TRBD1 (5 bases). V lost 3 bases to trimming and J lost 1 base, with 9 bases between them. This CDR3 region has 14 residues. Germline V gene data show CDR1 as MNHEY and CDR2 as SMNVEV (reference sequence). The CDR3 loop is CASSFGGWNTEAFF. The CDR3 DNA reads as TGTGCCAGCAGTTTCGGGGGGTGGAACACTGAAGCTTTCTTT.

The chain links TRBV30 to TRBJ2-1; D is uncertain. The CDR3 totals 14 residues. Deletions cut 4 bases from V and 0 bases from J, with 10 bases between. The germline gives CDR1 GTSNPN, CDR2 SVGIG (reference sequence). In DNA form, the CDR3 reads TGTGCCTGGACCGGGTCCAGCTCCTACAATGAGCAGTTCTTC. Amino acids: CAWTGSSSYNEQFF. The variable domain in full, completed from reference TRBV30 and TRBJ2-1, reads SQTIHQWPATLVQPVGSPLSLECTVEGTSNPNLYWYRQAAGRGLQLLFYSVGIGQISSEVPQNLSASRPQDRQFILSSKKLLLSDSGFYLCAWTGSSSYNEQFFGPGTRLTVL.

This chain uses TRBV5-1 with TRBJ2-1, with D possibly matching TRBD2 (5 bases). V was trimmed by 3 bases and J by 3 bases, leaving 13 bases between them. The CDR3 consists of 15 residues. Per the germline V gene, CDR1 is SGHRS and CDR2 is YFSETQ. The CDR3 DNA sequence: TGCGCCAGCAGCTGGATGGACTTAAACTACAATGAGCAGTTCTTC. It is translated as CASSWMDLNYNEQFF.

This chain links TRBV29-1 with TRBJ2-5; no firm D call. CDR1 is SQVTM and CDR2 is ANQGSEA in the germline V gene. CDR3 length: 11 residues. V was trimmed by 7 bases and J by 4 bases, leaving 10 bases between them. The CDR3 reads CSAYRGETQYF. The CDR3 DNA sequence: TGCAGCGCATATCGAGGAGAGACCCAGTACTTC.

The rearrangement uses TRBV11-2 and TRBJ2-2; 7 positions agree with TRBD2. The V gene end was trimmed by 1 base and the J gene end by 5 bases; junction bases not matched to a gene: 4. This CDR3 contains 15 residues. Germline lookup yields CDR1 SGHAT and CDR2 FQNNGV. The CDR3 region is CASSLVGSGTGELFF. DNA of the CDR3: TGTGCCAGCAGCTTAGTCGGTAGCGGGACCGGGGAGCTGTTTTTT.

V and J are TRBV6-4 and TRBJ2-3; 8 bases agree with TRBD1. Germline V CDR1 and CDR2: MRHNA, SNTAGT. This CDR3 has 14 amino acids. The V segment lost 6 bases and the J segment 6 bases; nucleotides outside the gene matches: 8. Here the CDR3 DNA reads TGTGCCAGCAGCACCGGGACAGGCCATGATACGCAGTATTTT. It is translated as CASSTGTGHDTQYF.

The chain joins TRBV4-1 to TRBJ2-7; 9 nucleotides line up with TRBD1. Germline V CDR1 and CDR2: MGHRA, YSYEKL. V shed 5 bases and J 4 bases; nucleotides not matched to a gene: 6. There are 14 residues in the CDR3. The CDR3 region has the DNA TGCGCCAGCAGCTACCGGGACAGGGAATACGAGCAGTACTTC. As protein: CASSYRDREYEQYF.

The CDR3 spells CAITSGRNPNYEQYF. DNA of the CDR3: TGTGCCATCACTAGCGGGAGAAATCCCAACTACGAGCAGTACTTC. V and J are TRBV2 and TRBJ2-7, with TRBD2 identical over 11 bases. CDR1 is SNHLY, CDR2 FYNNEI, per germline. The CDR3 length is 15 residues. Trimming cost V 10 bases and J 3 bases; bases outside gene matches: 11.

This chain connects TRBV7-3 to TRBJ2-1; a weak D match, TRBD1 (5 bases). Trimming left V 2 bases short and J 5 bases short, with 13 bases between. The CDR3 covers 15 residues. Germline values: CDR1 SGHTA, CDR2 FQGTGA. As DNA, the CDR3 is TGTGCCAGCAGCTTAGGGGCCCATACAGACAATGAGCAGTTCTTC. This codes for CASSLGAHTDNEQFF.

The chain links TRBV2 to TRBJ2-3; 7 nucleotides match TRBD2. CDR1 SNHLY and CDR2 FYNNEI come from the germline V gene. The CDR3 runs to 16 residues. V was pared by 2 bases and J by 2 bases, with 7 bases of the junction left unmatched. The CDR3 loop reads CASSEIGTIFTDTQYF. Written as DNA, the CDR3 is TGTGCCAGCAGTGAAATCGGGACTATTTTCACAGATACGCAGTATTTT.

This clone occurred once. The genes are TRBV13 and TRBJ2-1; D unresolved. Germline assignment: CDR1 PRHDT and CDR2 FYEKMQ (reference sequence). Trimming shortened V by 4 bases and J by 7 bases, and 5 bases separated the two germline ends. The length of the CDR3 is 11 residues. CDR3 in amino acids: CASSSENEQFF. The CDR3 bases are TGTGCCAGCAGCTCTGAGAATGAGCAGTTCTTC. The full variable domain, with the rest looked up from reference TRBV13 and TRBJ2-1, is AAGVIQSPRHLIKEKRETATLKCYPIPRHDTVYWYQQGPGQDPQFLISFYEKMQSDKGSIPDRFSAQQFSDYHSELNMSSLELGDSALYFCASSSENEQFFGPGTRLTVL.

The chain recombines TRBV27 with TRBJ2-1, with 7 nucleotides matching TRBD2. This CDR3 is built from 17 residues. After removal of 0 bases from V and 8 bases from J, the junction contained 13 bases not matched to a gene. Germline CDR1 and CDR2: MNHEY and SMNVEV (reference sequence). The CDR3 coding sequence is TGTGCCAGCAGTTTATCGTCGGATGGCGGGAGATACTATGAGCAGTTCTTC. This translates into CASSLSSDGGRYYEQFF.

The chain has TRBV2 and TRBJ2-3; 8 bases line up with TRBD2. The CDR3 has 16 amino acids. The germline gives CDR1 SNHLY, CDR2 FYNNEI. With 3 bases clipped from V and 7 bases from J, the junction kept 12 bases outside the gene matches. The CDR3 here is CASSEGSGGRGNTQYF. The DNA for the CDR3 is TGTGCCAGCAGTGAGGGAAGCGGGGGCCGGGGAAATACGCAGTATTTT.

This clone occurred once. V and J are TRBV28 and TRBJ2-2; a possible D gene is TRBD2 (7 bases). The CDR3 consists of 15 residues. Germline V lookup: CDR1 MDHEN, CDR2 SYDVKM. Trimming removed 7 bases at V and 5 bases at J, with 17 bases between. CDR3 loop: CASTLGGGGTGELFF. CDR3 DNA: TGTGCCAGCACACTAGGGGGGGGCGGTACCGGGGAGCTGTTTTTT.

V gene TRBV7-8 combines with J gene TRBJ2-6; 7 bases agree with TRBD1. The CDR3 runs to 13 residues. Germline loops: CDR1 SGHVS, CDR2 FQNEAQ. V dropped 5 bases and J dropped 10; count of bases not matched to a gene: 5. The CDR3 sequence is CASSAGQVNVLTF. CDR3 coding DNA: TGTGCCAGCAGCGCCGGACAGGTTAACGTCCTGACTTTC.

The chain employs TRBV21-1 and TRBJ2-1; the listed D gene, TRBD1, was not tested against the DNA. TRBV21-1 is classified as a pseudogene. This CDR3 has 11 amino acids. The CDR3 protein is CASSQNLVEFF. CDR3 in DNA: TGTGCCAGCAGCCAGAACCTGGTGGAGTTCTTC.

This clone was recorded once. The CDR3 region has the DNA TGTGCCTGGAGTGCCTTTTACCGGGACAGTAACACCGGGGAGCTGTTTTTT. Protein: CAWSAFYRDSNTGELFF. The chain couples TRBV30 to TRBJ2-2, with 7 bases fitting TRBD1. The CDR3 length is 17 residues. The J segment lost 2 bases and the V segment lost 1 base, leaving 10 bases of the junction unmatched. Looked up from germline, CDR1 is GTSNPN and CDR2 is SVGIG (reference sequence).

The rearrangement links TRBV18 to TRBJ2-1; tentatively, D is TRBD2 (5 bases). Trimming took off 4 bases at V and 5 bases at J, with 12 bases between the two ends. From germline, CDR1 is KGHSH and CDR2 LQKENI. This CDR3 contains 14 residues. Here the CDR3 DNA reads TGTGCCAGCTCACGAAACGGACTCGACAATGAGCAGTTCTTC. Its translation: CASSRNGLDNEQFF.

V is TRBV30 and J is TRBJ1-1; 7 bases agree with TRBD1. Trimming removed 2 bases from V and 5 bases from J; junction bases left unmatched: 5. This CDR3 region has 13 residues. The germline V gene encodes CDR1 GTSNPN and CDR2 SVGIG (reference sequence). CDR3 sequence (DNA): TGTGCCTGGAGTAGGGGGCGATGGACTGAAGCTTTCTTT. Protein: CAWSRGRWTEAFF.

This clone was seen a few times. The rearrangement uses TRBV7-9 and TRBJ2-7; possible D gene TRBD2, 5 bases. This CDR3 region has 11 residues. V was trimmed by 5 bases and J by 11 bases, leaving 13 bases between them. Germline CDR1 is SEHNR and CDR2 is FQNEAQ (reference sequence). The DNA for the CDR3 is TGTGCCAGCAGCCACGGCGGGTGGGAGTACTTC. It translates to CASSHGGWEYF. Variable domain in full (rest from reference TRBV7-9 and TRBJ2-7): DTGVSQNPRHKITKRGQNVTFRCDPISEHNRLYWYRQTLGQGPEFLTYFQNEAQLEKSRLLSDRFSAERPKGSFSTLEIQRTEQGDSAMYLCASSHGGWEYFGPGTRLTVT.

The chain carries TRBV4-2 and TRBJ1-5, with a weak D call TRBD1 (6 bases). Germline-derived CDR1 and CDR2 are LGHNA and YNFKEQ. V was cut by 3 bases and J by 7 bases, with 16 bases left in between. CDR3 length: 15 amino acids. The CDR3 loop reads CASSQGGLSFQPQHF. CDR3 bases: TGTGCCAGCAGCCAGGGGGGGCTTTCGTTCCAGCCCCAGCATTTT.

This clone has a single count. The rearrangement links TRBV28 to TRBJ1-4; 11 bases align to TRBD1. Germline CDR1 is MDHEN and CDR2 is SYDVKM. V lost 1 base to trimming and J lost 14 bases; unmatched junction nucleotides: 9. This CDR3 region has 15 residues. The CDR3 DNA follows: TGTGCCAGCAGTTTATCTGCCGGGACAGGGGGATCTCTGTTTTTT. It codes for CASSLSAGTGGSLFF.